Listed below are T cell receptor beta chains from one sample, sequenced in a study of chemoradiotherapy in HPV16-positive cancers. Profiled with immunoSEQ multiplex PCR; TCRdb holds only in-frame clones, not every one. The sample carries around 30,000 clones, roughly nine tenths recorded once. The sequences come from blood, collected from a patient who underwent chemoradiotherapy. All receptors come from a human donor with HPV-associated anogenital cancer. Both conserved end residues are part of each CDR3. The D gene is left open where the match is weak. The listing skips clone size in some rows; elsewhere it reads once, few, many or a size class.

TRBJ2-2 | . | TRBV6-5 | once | CASRFRNTETGELFF | TGTGCCAGCAGGTTCAGGAATACTGAGACCGGGGAGCTGTTTTTT
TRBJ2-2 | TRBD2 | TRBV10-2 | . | CASTGLRGGGELFF | TGCGCCAGCACCGGGTTGCGGGGGGGCGGGGAGCTGTTTTTT
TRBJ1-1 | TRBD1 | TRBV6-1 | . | CASRRQGNTEAFF | TGTGCCAGCAGACGACAGGGGAACACTGAAGCTTTCTTT
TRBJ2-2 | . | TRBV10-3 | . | CAISDPPGELFF | TGTGCCATCAGTGACCCGCCCGGGGAGCTGTTTTTT
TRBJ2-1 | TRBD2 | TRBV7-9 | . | CASSFWWDGLAGDEQFF | TGTGCCAGCAGCTTCTGGTGGGACGGACTAGCGGGCGATGAGCAGTTCTTC
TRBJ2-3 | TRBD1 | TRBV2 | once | CASRGQGSSTDTQYF | TGTGCCAGCAGGGGACAGGGGAGCAGCACAGATACGCAGTATTTT
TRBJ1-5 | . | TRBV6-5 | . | CASSYLVRYQPQHF | TGTGCCAGCAGTTATTTGGTCCGGTACCAGCCCCAGCATTTT
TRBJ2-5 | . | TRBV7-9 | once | CASSPLDQETQYF | TGTGCCAGCAGCCCCTTGGATCAAGAGACCCAGTACTTC
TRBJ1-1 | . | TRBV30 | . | CAWDGAVNTEAFF | TGTGCCTGGGACGGAGCCGTTAACACTGAAGCTTTCTTT
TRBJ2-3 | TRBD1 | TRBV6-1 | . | CASSEDRTGNTDTQYF | TGTGCCAGCAGTGAAGATAGGACAGGGAACACAGATACGCAGTATTTT
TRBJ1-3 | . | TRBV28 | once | CASSPVGGFSGNTIYF | TGTGCCAGCAGTCCTGTTGGGGGATTCTCTGGAAACACCATATATTTT
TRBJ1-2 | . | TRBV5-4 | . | CASSSVGDFGYTF | TGTGCCAGCAGCTCGGTCGGGGACTTTGGCTACACCTTC
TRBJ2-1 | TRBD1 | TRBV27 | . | CASSLGQGGANEQFF | TGTGCCAGCAGTCTCGGACAGGGTGGCGCAAATGAGCAGTTCTTC
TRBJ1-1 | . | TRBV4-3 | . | CASSQTRNTEAFF | TGCGCCAGCAGCCAGACGAGGAACACTGAAGCTTTCTTT
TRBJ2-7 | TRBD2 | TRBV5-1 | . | CASSLSAGGDNEQYF | TGCGCCAGCAGCTTGTCTGCGGGAGGGGATAACGAGCAGTACTTC
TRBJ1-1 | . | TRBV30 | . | CAWKDRTEAFF | TGTGCCTGGAAGGATAGGACTGAAGCTTTCTTT
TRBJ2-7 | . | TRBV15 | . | CATSGGSGYEQYF | TGTGCCACCAGCGGCGGTAGCGGATACGAGCAGTACTTC
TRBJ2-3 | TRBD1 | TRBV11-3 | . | CASSPRTGAVTDTQYF | TGTGCCAGCAGCCCTAGGACAGGGGCGGTAACAGATACGCAGTATTTT
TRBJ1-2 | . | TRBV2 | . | CASSPGINYGYTF | TGTGCCAGCAGTCCTGGGATTAACTATGGCTACACCTTC
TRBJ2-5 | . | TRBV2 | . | CASSLYGTQLQETQYF | TGTGCCAGCAGCCTATACGGGACTCAGCTCCAGGAGACCCAGTACTTC
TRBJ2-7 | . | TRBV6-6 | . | CASSYGSGRSYEQYF | TGTGCCAGCAGTTACGGCTCAGGGCGGTCCTACGAGCAGTACTTC
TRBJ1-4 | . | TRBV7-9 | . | CASSGPNNEKLFF | TGTGCCAGCTCTGGCCCCAATAATGAAAAACTGTTTTTT
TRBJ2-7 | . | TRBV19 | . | CASSPRLSSYEQYF | TGTGCCAGTAGTCCACGACTATCCTCCTACGAGCAGTACTTC
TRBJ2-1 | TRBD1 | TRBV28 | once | CASSYSSGTGADEQFF | TGTGCCAGCAGCTACTCATCGGGGACAGGGGCGGATGAGCAGTTCTTC
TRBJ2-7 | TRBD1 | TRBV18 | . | CASSPGQGYTYEQYF | TGTGCCAGCTCACCAGGACAGGGATATACCTACGAGCAGTACTTC
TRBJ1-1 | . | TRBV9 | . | CASSATGLMNTEAFF | TGTGCCAGCAGCGCAACGGGACTTATGAACACTGAAGCTTTCTTT
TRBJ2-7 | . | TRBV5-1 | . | CASSPVPTHEQYF | TGCGCCAGCAGCCCAGTACCTACCCACGAGCAGTACTTC
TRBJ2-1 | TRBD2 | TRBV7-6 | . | CASSLSGRTIEQFF | TGTGCCAGCAGTCTTAGCGGGAGGACTATCGAGCAGTTCTTC
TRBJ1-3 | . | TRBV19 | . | CASIGRATTGNTIYF | TGTGCCAGTATTGGCAGGGCAACGACTGGAAACACCATATATTTT
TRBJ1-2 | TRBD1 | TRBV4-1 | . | CASSLRGSGTGANYGYTF | TGCGCCAGCAGCCTCCGAGGGTCCGGGACAGGGGCAAACTATGGCTACACCTTC
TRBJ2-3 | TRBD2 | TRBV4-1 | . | CASSQDRTSGGVLSTDTQYF | TGCGCCAGCAGCCAAGATCGGACTAGCGGGGGTGTCCTTAGCACAGATACGCAGTATTTT
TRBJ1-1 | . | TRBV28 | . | CASSGNTEAFF | TGTGCCAGCAGCGGGAACACTGAAGCTTTCTTT
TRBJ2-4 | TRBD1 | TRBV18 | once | CASSPEDRAKNIQYF | TGTGCCAGCTCACCGGAGGACAGGGCCAAAAACATTCAGTACTTC
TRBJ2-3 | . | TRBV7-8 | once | CASSFVESGADTQYF | TGTGCCAGCAGTTTCGTTGAGAGTGGGGCAGATACGCAGTATTTT
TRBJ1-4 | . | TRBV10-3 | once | CAISDRGATNEKLFF | TGTGCCATCAGTGATCGGGGAGCAACTAATGAAAAACTGTTTTTT
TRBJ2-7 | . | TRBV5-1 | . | CASSLVIGSPYEQYF | TGCGCCAGCAGCTTGGTTATCGGGAGCCCCTACGAGCAGTACTTC
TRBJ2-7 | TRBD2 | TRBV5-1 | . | CASTAGGNSYEQYF | TGCGCCAGCACCGCGGGGGGTAACTCCTACGAGCAGTACTTC
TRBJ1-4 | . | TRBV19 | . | CASSGPGTTDEKLFF | TGTGCCAGTAGTGGACCCGGGACCACGGATGAAAAACTGTTTTTT
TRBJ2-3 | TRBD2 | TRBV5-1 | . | CASSLGAGGSDTQYF | TGCGCCAGCAGCTTGGGAGCGGGGGGGTCAGATACGCAGTATTTT
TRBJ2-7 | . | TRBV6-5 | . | CASSSIRDFSPYEQYF | TGTGCCAGCAGTTCCATCCGGGACTTTTCCCCCTACGAGCAGTACTTC
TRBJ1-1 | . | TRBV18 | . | CASSPLADSLNTEAFF | TGTGCCAGCTCACCTTTAGCAGATTCTCTGAACACTGAAGCTTTCTTT
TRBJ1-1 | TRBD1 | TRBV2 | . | CASRGTGGTEAFF | TGTGCCAGCAGGGGGACAGGCGGCACTGAAGCTTTCTTT
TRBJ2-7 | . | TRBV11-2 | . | CASSLFPGNYEQYF | TGTGCCAGCAGCTTATTTCCAGGGAACTACGAGCAGTACTTC
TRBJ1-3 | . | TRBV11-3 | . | CASSLDGSSGNTIYF | TGTGCCAGCAGCTTAGACGGAAGCTCTGGAAACACCATATATTTT
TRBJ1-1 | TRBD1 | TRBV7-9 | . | CASSLQGADAFF | TGTGCCAGCAGCCTGCAGGGGGCAGATGCTTTCTTT
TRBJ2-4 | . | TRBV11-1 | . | CASSGRGILAKNIQYF | TGTGCCAGCAGCGGAAGGGGGATCCTAGCCAAAAACATTCAGTACTTC
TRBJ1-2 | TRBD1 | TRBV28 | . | CASSSDRGNVYTF | TGTGCCAGCAGTTCAGACAGGGGAAACGTCTACACCTTC
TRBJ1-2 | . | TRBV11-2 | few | CASSFSGSNYGYTF | TGTGCCAGCAGCTTCAGTGGATCTAACTATGGCTACACCTTC
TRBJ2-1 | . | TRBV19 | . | CASRRLSGAKGEQFF | TGTGCCAGTAGGAGACTTTCGGGTGCAAAGGGTGAGCAGTTCTTC
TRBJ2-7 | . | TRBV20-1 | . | CSARQGYEQYF | TGCAGTGCTAGGCAGGGGTACGAGCAGTACTTC
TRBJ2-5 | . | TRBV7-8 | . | CASSLQTQETQYF | TGTGCCAGCAGCTTACAGACCCAAGAGACCCAGTACTTC
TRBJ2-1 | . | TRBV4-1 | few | CASSHQIEREQFF | TGCGCCAGCAGCCACCAGATAGAGCGCGAGCAGTTCTTC
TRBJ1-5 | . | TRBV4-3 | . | CASSQEYGVRGQPQHF | TGCGCCAGCAGCCAAGAGTATGGGGTGCGAGGTCAGCCCCAGCATTTT
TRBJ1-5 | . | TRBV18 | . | CASSPGAGNSNQPQHF | TGTGCCAGCTCACCCGGCGCTGGGAATAGCAATCAGCCCCAGCATTTT
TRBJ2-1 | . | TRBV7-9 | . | CASSPERDEQFF | TGTGCCAGCAGCCCAGAGCGGGATGAGCAGTTCTTC
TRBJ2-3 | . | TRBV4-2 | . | CASNRGGASTDTQYF | TGTGCCAGCAATAGGGGGGGGGCAAGCACAGATACGCAGTATTTT
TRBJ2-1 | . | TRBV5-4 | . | CASSQDLSSYNEQFF | TGTGCCAGCAGCCAAGACTTGAGCTCCTACAATGAGCAGTTCTTC
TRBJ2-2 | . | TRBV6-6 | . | CASVGQVNTGELFF | TGTGCCAGCGTTGGGCAGGTGAACACCGGGGAGCTGTTTTTT
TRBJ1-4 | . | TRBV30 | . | CAWSKGSNEKLFF | TGTGCCTGGAGTAAAGGTTCTAATGAAAAACTGTTTTTT